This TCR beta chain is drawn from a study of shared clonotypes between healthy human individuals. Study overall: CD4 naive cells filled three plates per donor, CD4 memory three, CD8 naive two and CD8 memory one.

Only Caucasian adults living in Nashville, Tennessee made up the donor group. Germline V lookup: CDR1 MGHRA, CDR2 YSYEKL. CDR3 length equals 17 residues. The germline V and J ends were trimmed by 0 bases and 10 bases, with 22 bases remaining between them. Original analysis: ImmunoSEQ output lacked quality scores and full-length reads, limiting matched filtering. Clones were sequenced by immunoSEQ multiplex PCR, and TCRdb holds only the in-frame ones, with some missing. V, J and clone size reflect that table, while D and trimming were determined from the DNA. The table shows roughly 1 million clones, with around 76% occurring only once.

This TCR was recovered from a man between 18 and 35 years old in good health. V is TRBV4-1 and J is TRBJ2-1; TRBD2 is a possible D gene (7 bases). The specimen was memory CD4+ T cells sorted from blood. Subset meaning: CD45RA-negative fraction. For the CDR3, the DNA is TGCGCCAGCAGCCAAGATAGCGAACGGGGGGCGAGAGGGGAGCAGTTCTTC. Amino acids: CASSQDSERGARGEQFF.